The following is a T cell receptor (beta chain) sequence with its context. This sample was included in a study of OX40 agonist ivuxolimab in advanced cancers. Study as a whole: Ivuxolimab was administered intravenously to patients at 0.01 to 10 mg/kg every 2 weeks. Patients with prior anti-PD-1, anti-PD-L1 or anti-CTLA-4 therapy were eligible; 35% to 45% had some.

With autoimmune disease history or systemic immunosuppression, patients were excluded. The sampling schedule covered blood at baseline, cycle 4 day 1, and cycle 7 day 1. Produced via immunoSEQ multiplex PCR; TCRdb's table is partial and in-frame only. Among around 26,000 clones, over 70% were seen once, and the ten largest hold roughly 13%. Per germline, CDR1 SGHAT and CDR2 FQNNGV. Trimming shortened V by 1 base and J by 0 bases, and 9 bases separated the two germline ends. The CDR3 sequence is 15 residues long. Specimen: CD4+ or CD8+ T cells sorted from blood, collected in a trial of the OX40 agonist ivuxolimab. V and J are TRBV11-2 and TRBJ2-5; possibly TRBD1 for D (5 bases). The TCR originated in an adult with an advanced solid tumor such as melanoma, head and neck, liver or kidney cancer. The CDR3 coding sequence is TGTGCCAGCAGCTTAGTCCCAGGGTACCAAGAGACCCAGTACTTC. Translating gives CASSLVPGYQETQYF.